A selection of T cell receptor beta chains follows, all from one sample in a study of early T cells in non-severe SARS-CoV-2 infection. TCRdb re-called the 5' RACE reads with MiXCR, one entry per CDR3 protein. The sample holds more than 20,000 distinct CDR3 sequences, about 4.3% seen once. The specimen was whole blood. These receptors were obtained from an adult who was a healthcare worker with PCR-confirmed SARS-CoV-2 infection or an uninfected control (not recorded which). Both conserved end residues are part of each CDR3. A D gene is named only where the DNA matches it firmly. Not every row has a clone size; where given, it reads once, few, many or a size class.

v_gene,j_gene,d_gene,abundance,CDR3aa,CDR3nt
TRBV7-2,TRBJ2-5,.,many,CASSTARGYQETQYF,TGTGCCAGCAGCACCGCCCGGGGGTACCAAGAGACCCAGTACTTC
TRBV2,TRBJ1-5,.,many,CASSVIDDYSNQPQHF,TGTGCCAGCAGTGTAATAGATGACTATAGCAATCAGCCCCAGCATTTT
TRBV5-1,TRBJ2-1,TRBD2,.,CASSVAGAREQFF,TGCGCCAGCAGCGTAGCGGGGGCCCGGGAGCAGTTCTTC
TRBV6-6,TRBJ2-5,.,few,CASSSVGGVETQYF,TGTGCCAGCAGTTCCGTAGGGGGGGTAGAGACCCAGTACTTC
TRBV20-1,TRBJ1-2,.,.,CSASVIQSYGYTF,TGCAGTGCCTCTGTAATCCAATCCTATGGCTACACCTTC
TRBV7-6,TRBJ2-5,TRBD1,many,CASSFPGGWLAQYF,TGTGCCAGCAGCTTCCCAGGGGGATGGTTGGCCCAGTACTTC
TRBV7-9,TRBJ2-5,.,.,CASSLDGTEMRETQYF,TGTGCCAGCAGCTTAGACGGGACTGAGATGAGGGAGACCCAGTACTTC
TRBV5-1,TRBJ1-1,.,many,CASSLGGREGTEAFF,TGCGCCAGCAGCTTGGGCGGCAGGGAAGGGACTGAAGCTTTCTTT
TRBV10-3,TRBJ2-5,.,few,CAISESGNFLF,TGTGCCATCAGTGAATCAGGGAATTTCCTCTTC
TRBV18,TRBJ2-2,.,.,CASSLLQGEDTGELLF,TGTGCCAGCTCACTCCTTCAAGGGGAGGACACCGGGGAGCTGCTTTTT
TRBV5-5,TRBJ1-1,.,many,CASSFGGPRTEAFF,TGTGCCAGCAGCTTTGGAGGGCCGAGGACTGAAGCTTTCTTT
TRBV12-3/TRBV12-4,TRBJ2-1,.,many,CASSSSGGYNEQFF,TGTGCCAGCAGTTCCTCTGGGGGCTACAATGAGCAGTTCTTC
TRBV5-4,TRBJ1-1,.,few,CASSLGSALNTEAFF,TGTGCCAGCAGCTTGGGGTCAGCCTTGAACACTGAAGCTTTCTTT
TRBV6-5,TRBJ1-3,.,few,CAIGGSSGNTIYF,TGTGCCATCGGCGGGAGCTCTGGAAACACCATATATTTT
TRBV4-1,TRBJ2-7,TRBD2,few,CASSQTTSSGPSSYEQYF,TGCGCCAGCAGCCAAACGACTAGCTCCGGCCCAAGCTCCTACGAGCAGTACTTC
TRBV7-9,TRBJ2-2,.,.,CASRNEGDNPTGELFF,TGTGCCAGCCGGAATGAGGGGGACAATCCCACCGGGGAGCTGTTTTTT
TRBV7-2,TRBJ2-2,.,many,CASSRPGVTTTGELFF,TGTGCCAGCAGCCGCCCCGGGGTGACTACGACCGGGGAGCTGTTTTTT
TRBV20-1,TRBJ2-1,.,.,CSARRTDYNEQFF,TGCAGTGCCAGACGGACAGATTACAATGAGCAGTTCTTC
TRBV12-3/TRBV12-4,TRBJ1-1,.,few,CASRPTAGAGDTEAFF,TGTGCCAGCAGACCGACTGCTGGGGCTGGTGACACTGAAGCTTTCTTT
TRBV29-1,TRBJ2-3,.,.,CSGSGNVADTQYF,TGCAGCGGCTCCGGAAATGTAGCAGATACGCAGTATTTT